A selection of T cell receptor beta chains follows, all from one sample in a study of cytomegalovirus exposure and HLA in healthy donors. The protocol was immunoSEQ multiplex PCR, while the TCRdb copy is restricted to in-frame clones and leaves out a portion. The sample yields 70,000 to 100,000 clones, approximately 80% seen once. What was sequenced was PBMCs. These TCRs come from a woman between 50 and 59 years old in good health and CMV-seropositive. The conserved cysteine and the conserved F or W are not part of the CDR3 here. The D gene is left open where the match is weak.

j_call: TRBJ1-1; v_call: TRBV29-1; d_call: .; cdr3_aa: SAGHQNTEAF
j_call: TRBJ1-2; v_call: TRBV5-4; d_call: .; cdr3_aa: ASQFRGVGYGYT
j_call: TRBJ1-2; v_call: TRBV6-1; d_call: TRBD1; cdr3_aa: ASSEAGTGYGYT
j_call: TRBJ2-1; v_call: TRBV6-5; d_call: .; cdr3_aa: ASTDWAGNEQF
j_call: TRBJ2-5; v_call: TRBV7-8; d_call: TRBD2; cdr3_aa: ASSLPTSGRAKETQY
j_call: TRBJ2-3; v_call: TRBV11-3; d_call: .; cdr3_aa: ASSLGGSTDTQY
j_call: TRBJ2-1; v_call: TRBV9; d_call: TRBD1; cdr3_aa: ASSVAGTGGWNEQF
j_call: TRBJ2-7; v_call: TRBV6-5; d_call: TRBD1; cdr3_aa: ASSYGTGGSLY
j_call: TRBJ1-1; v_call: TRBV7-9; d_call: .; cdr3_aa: ASSLDGAGEAF
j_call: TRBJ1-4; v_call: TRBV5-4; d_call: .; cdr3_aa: ASSLAGRNEKLF
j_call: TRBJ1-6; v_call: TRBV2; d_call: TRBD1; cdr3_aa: ASSEQGASNSPLH
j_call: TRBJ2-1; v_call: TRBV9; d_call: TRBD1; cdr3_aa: ASSAKPAGGLGEQF
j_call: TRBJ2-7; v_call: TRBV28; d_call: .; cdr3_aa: ASSSGEQY
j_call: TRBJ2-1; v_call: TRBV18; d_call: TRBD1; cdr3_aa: ASSIQGDPSSYNEQF
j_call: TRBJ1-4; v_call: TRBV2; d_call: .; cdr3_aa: ASSPAGDTNEKLF
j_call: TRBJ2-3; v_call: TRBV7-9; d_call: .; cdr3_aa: ASSRTGHSYTDTQY
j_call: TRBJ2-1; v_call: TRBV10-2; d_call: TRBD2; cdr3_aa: ASRDYVYNEQF
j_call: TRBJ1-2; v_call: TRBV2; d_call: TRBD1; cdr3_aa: ASIPGQVWYYGYT
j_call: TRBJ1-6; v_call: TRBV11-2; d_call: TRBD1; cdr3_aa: ASRRTGQLNSPLH
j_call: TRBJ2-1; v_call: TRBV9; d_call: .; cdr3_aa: ASSVVDTPGDEQF
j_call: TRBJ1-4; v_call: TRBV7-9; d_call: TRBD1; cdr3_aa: ASSEIGWTGLEKLF
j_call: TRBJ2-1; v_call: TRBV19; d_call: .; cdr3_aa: ASSPSPDEQF
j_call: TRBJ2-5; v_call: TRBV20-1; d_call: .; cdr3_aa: STRPRETQY
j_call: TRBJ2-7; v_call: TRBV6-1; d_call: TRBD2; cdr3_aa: ASRTSGGAGYEQY
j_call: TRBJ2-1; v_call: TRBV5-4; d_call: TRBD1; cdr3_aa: ASSLTGGEQF
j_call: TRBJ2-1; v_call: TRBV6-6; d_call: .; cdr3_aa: ASILAGEIGQGEQF
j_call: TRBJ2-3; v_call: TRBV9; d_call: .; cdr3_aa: ASSPRGQGTPQY
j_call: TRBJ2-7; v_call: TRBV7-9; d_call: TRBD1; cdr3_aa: SSSLGTGALSSYEQY
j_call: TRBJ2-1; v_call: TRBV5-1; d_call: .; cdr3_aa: ASSLGQEGARRGQF
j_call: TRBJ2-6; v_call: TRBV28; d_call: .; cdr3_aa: ASSLPRVTGANVLT
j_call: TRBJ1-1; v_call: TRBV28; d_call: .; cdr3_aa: ASTPGGRATEAF
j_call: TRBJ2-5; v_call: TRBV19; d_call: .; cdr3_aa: ASSAAKGGQETQY
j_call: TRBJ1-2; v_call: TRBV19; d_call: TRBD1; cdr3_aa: ASSGPDREVGYT
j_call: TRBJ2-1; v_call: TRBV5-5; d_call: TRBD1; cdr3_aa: ASSGTGVYEQF
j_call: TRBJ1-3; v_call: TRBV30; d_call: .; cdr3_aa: AWSRGQGLGNTIY
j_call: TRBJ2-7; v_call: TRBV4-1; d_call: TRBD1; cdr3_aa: ASSPTGGIGYEQY
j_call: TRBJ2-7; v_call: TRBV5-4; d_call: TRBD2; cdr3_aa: ASSHPWEGNEQY
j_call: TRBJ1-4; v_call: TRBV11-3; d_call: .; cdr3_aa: ASSLLVTGGVEKLF
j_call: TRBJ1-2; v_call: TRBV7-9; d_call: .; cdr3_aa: SSSPTSGYT
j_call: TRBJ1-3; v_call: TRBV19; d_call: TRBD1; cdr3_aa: ASSLDRGTYGFGNTIY
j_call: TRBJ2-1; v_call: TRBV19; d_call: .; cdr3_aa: ASRGRRSSYNEQF
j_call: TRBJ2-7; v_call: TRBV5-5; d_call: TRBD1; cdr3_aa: ASRNPGQAYEQY
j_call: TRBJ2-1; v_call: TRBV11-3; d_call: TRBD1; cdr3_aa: ASSLVPPGQGWWNEQF
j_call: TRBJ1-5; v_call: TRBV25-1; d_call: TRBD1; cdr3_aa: ASSPTGQGKQPQH
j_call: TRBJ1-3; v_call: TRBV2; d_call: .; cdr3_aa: ASSDQGQTGNTIY
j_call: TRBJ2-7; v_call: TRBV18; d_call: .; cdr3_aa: ASSPPGSSEQY
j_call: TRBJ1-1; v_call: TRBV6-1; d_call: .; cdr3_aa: ASSVMGGALNTEAF
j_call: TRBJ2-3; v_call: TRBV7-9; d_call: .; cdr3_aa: ASSLGQSSTDTQY
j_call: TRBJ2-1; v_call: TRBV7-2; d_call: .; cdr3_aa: ASSLAHREQF